The clone carrying this TCR beta chain was seen only a few times. Antigen specificity is unknown. V lost 7 bases, J lost 6 bases, and 13 bases lay in between. The CDR3 consists of 13 residues. The data derive from a study of T cells after yellow fever vaccination. Study details: Some fractions had low cell numbers, and these were prepared with SMART-Seq v4 Ultra Low Input. Findings and limits, study-wide: Clones from primary vaccination mostly reappeared after the booster (approximately 95% CD4, over 85% CD8). FACS-sorted repertoires could contain abundant clonotypes contaminating from the bulk population.

TCRdb fed the 5' RACE reads into MiXCR, producing one record per CDR3 protein. The profile covers 500,000 to 650,000 distinct CDR3 sequences, with about a sixth appearing a single time and around 15% taken by the ten largest. The gene calls are TRBV6-7 and TRBJ1-5; tentative D call: TRBD1 (6 bases). Being an ORF, TRBV6-7 has a function that is uncertain. Sequences were derived from PBMCs, sampled around 5 days after the first yellow fever vaccination. This clonotype was obtained from a man aged 18-30 years who received the YFV17D yellow fever vaccine. The CDR3: CASIGGAGQPQHF. Here the CDR3 DNA reads TGTGCCAGCATCGGGGGGGCAGGTCAGCCCCAGCATTTT.